This T cell receptor (beta chain) was obtained from a study of CD8 T cells in Susac syndrome. Whole-study results and caveats: The authors acknowledged that their TCR sequencing and HLA analysis involved a relatively small number of individuals.

The V segment lost 6 bases and the J segment 2 bases; nucleotides outside the gene matches: 10. Germline values: CDR1 MNHNS, CDR2 SASEGT. This CDR3 spans 17 amino acids. Stable or active relapsing-remitting multiple sclerosis, untreated and meeting revised McDonald criteria, defined the controls. RNA in amounts of about 0.5 to 1 ug was reverse transcribed with random hexamers. TCRdb reprocessed the immunoSEQ multiplex PCR reads via MiXCR and lists one record per CDR3 protein. The sample lists hundreds of thousands of distinct CDR3 sequences, over 85% occurring once. Worth noting for this clonotype: The antigen remains undetermined.

The sequenced material came from CD4+ T cells from PBMCs. The rearrangement joins TRBV6-1 to TRBJ2-6, with 7 bases identical to TRBD1. The sequence derives from a human donor with multiple sclerosis. CDR3 sequence (DNA): TGTGCCAGCAGACTGACAGGGACCCTCACTGGGGCCAACGTCCTGACTTTC. This translates into CASRLTGTLTGANVLTF.